This is a list of T cell receptor beta chains from one sample in a study of regulatory T cells in long-lasting Graves disease. One entry per CDR3 protein results from TCRdb running MiXCR on the multiplex PCR reads. The repertoire includes over 350,000 distinct CDR3 sequences, about 20% of them detected once, and less than 25% sits in the top ten. The sample consisted of peripheral blood mononuclear cells (PBMCs), taken when the disease was refractory, from a patient treated with antithyroid drugs. These receptors all stem from a female donor with Graves disease. Both conserved end residues are part of each CDR3. Each record gives: V gene, J gene, clone size, D gene, CDR3 DNA, CDR3 protein. The D gene is left open where the match is weak. Rows give clone size only sometimes, using once, few, many, or a class for an expanded clone.

V: TRBV4-1; J: TRBJ2-7; size: NA; D: TRBD2; DNA: TGCGCCAGCAGCCAAGAAGGGACTAGCGGCTACGAGCAGTACTTC; CDR3: CASSQEGTSGYEQYF
V: TRBV20-1; J: TRBJ2-7; size: few; D: NA; DNA: TGCAGTGCTATACACGGAACGGGGGCGTCCTACGAGCAGTACTTC; CDR3: CSAIHGTGASYEQYF
V: TRBV5-1; J: TRBJ2-7; size: NA; D: TRBD1; DNA: TGCGCCAGCAGCACCTTCGGGACAGGGCCTTCCTACGAGCAGTACTTC; CDR3: CASSTFGTGPSYEQYF
V: TRBV20-1; J: TRBJ1-5; size: many; D: NA; DNA: TGCAGTGCTACACCATCAGGACACCCTAGCAATCAGCCCCAGCATTTT; CDR3: CSATPSGHPSNQPQHF
V: TRBV28; J: TRBJ1-1; size: many; D: TRBD1; DNA: TGTGCCAGCAGTTCGGGACAGGGAGCTGTGAACACTGAAGCTTTCTTT; CDR3: CASSSGQGAVNTEAFF
V: TRBV12-3/TRBV12-4; J: TRBJ1-1; size: many; D: NA; DNA: TGTGCCAGCAGCCATGGGGGACGGACTTCTGTTGAAGCTTTCTTT; CDR3: CASSHGGRTSVEAFF
V: TRBV6-1; J: TRBJ2-6; size: few; D: NA; DNA: TGTGCCAGCACCCCCTCGGGGGCCAACGTCCTGACTTTC; CDR3: CASTPSGANVLTF
V: TRBV12-3/TRBV12-4; J: TRBJ2-6; size: many; D: NA; DNA: TGTGCCAGCAGTTCGGATATCTTCCAGGGAGACTTCTCTGGGGCCAACGTCCTGACTTTC; CDR3: CASSSDIFQGDFSGANVLTF
V: TRBV29-1; J: TRBJ2-1; size: NA; D: NA; DNA: TGCAGCGTTGATGGTCGGACAGGGAGGGACTACAATGAGCAGTTCTTC; CDR3: CSVDGRTGRDYNEQFF
V: TRBV7-2; J: TRBJ2-7; size: many; D: TRBD1; DNA: TGTGCCAGCAGCTTAGATCAGGACAGGGGGCGCGAGCAGTACTTC; CDR3: CASSLDQDRGREQYF
V: TRBV6-5; J: TRBJ2-7; size: NA; D: NA; DNA: TGTGCCAGCAGTTACTCAAACGAGCAGTACTTC; CDR3: CASSYSNEQYF
V: TRBV2; J: TRBJ1-2; size: many; D: NA; DNA: TGTGCCAGCGGGGTGCCGGGGACCCCCTATGGCTACACCTTC; CDR3: CASGVPGTPYGYTF
V: TRBV19; J: TRBJ2-2; size: few; D: NA; DNA: TGTGCCAGCCGCGGAGCAGGGGTGAACACCGGGGAGCTGTTTTTT; CDR3: CASRGAGVNTGELFF
V: TRBV7-8; J: TRBJ1-4; size: NA; D: NA; DNA: TGTGCCAGCAGCTCCGACAGGTTAAGGTCCTCAACTAATGAAAAACTGTTTTTT; CDR3: CASSSDRLRSSTNEKLFF
V: TRBV11-2; J: TRBJ1-1; size: NA; D: NA; DNA: TGTGCCAGCAGCTTAGAGGTCCTCGAAATTACCGAAGCTTTCTTT; CDR3: CASSLEVLEITEAFF
V: TRBV24-1; J: TRBJ2-5; size: many; D: NA; DNA: TGTGCCACCAGTGCCACGGACGGCCAAGAGACCCAGTACTTC; CDR3: CATSATDGQETQYF
V: TRBV15; J: TRBJ2-7; size: few; D: NA; DNA: TGTGCCACCAGCAGAGATAGGACCTACGAGCAGTACTTC; CDR3: CATSRDRTYEQYF
V: TRBV30; J: TRBJ1-4; size: few; D: NA; DNA: TGTGCCTGGAGCCGCGTCCGGAGGCATGAAAAACTGTTTTTT; CDR3: CAWSRVRRHEKLFF
V: TRBV12-3/TRBV12-4; J: TRBJ1-1; size: many; D: NA; DNA: TGTGCCAGCAGTTTACGGGGGATGAACACTGAAGCTTTCTTT; CDR3: CASSLRGMNTEAFF
V: TRBV7-9; J: TRBJ2-7; size: many; D: NA; DNA: TGTGCCAGCACGTACGAAAACGTCTACGAGCAGTACTTC; CDR3: CASTYENVYEQYF
V: TRBV7-2; J: TRBJ2-5; size: many; D: TRBD2; DNA: TGTGCCAGCAGCAACCACCGGGAGGGGGATGAGACCCAGTACTTC; CDR3: CASSNHREGDETQYF
V: TRBV10-2; J: TRBJ1-1; size: many; D: TRBD1; DNA: TGCGCCAGCAGTAGCAGACAGGGCCCTGAAGCTTTCTTT; CDR3: CASSSRQGPEAFF
V: TRBV2; J: TRBJ1-2; size: many; D: NA; DNA: TGTGCCAGCCTGTTTGGTGGCTACACCTTC; CDR3: CASLFGGYTF
V: TRBV11-2; J: TRBJ2-5; size: many; D: TRBD2; DNA: TGTGCCAGCAGCTTAGTCTCACTAGCGGGAGGGCCATTGGAGACCCAGTACTTC; CDR3: CASSLVSLAGGPLETQYF
V: TRBV16; J: TRBJ1-1; size: NA; D: NA; DNA: TGTGCCAGCAGCCAAGTTGGGGGGGGGGACACTGAAGCTTTCTTT; CDR3: CASSQVGGGDTEAFF
V: TRBV6-2/TRBV6-3; J: TRBJ1-4; size: few; D: NA; DNA: TGTGCCAGCTGTCGCAAGGGGGGGATAGGGAATGAGTGGAAACTGTTTTTT; CDR3: CASCRKGGIGNEWKLFF
V: TRBV19; J: TRBJ1-5; size: few; D: TRBD1; DNA: TGTGCCAGTGAACAGGGGGGGCATATGAATCAGCCCCAGCATTTT; CDR3: CASEQGGHMNQPQHF
V: TRBV3-1; J: TRBJ1-3; size: many; D: NA; DNA: TGTGCCAGCAGCCAAGTTTCCGGAAACACCATATATTTT; CDR3: CASSQVSGNTIYF
V: TRBV29-1; J: TRBJ1-2; size: NA; D: TRBD1; DNA: TGCAGCGGTGCAGACAGGGTCGGCCACTATGGTTACACCTTC; CDR3: CSGADRVGHYGYTF
V: TRBV4-1; J: TRBJ1-4; size: NA; D: NA; DNA: TGCGCCAGCAGCCAAGATGGCGGGGGGTTAACAAAACTGTTTTTT; CDR3: CASSQDGGGLTKLFF
V: TRBV5-4; J: TRBJ2-7; size: few; D: TRBD2; DNA: TGTGCCAGCAGTCTGACTAGCGGGAGAACCTACGAGCAGTACTTC; CDR3: CASSLTSGRTYEQYF
V: TRBV6-2/TRBV6-3; J: TRBJ2-5; size: NA; D: NA; DNA: TGTGCCAGCAGTTACAACGCCGGGGGGCGAGGAGAGACCCAGTACTTC; CDR3: CASSYNAGGRGETQYF
V: TRBV12-5; J: TRBJ2-2; size: NA; D: NA; DNA: TGTGCCAGTGGTTTAGGGAACACCGGGGAGCTGTTTTTT; CDR3: CASGLGNTGELFF
V: TRBV30; J: TRBJ1-2; size: many; D: TRBD1; DNA: TGTGCCTGGAGTGCGGGACAGGACTATGGCTACACCTTC; CDR3: CAWSAGQDYGYTF
V: TRBV6-1; J: TRBJ2-4; size: few; D: TRBD1; DNA: TGTGCCAGCAGTCGGCTGGGACAGAAAAACATTCAGTACTTC; CDR3: CASSRLGQKNIQYF
V: TRBV5-1; J: TRBJ2-2; size: NA; D: TRBD1; DNA: TGCGCCAGCACAGACAGGGTAAACACCGGGGAGCTGTTTTTT; CDR3: CASTDRVNTGELFF
V: TRBV11-3; J: TRBJ2-1; size: NA; D: TRBD2; DNA: TGTGCCAGCAGCATGGGACTAGCGGGAGGATACAACAATGAGCAGTTCTTC; CDR3: CASSMGLAGGYNNEQFF
V: TRBV18; J: TRBJ2-5; size: NA; D: TRBD2; DNA: TGTGCCAGCTCACCACCTACTAGCGGGAGTCGGAGAGCAGAGACCCAGTACTTC; CDR3: CASSPPTSGSRRAETQYF
V: TRBV29-1; J: TRBJ1-1; size: few; D: NA; DNA: TGCAGCGTTGCCCAGGGGAACACTGAAGCTTTCTTT; CDR3: CSVAQGNTEAFF
V: TRBV20-1; J: TRBJ1-5; size: many; D: TRBD1; DNA: TGCAGTGCCATCCCTGGACAGGGAGGGTATCAGCCCCAGCATTTT; CDR3: CSAIPGQGGYQPQHF
V: TRBV10-3; J: TRBJ1-2; size: NA; D: NA; DNA: TGTGCCATCAGTGAAATGGCGGTGGGGTATGGCTACACCTTC; CDR3: CAISEMAVGYGYTF
V: TRBV27; J: TRBJ1-1; size: many; D: NA; DNA: TGTGCCAGCAGTTTATCGTCGGGAGGCACTGAAGCTTTCTTT; CDR3: CASSLSSGGTEAFF
V: TRBV11-2; J: TRBJ1-2; size: many; D: NA; DNA: TGTGCCAGCAGCCCCGGATACACCTTC; CDR3: CASSPGYTF
V: TRBV20-1; J: TRBJ2-6; size: NA; D: NA; DNA: TGCAGTGCCCCGGGACGGGACGGCCAGCCCGGGGCCAACGTCCTGACTTTC; CDR3: CSAPGRDGQPGANVLTF
V: TRBV28; J: TRBJ2-7; size: NA; D: TRBD1; DNA: TGTGCCAGCAAACTCCCCGGGACAGGCTCCTACGAGCAGCACTTC; CDR3: CASKLPGTGSYEQHF
V: TRBV6-2/TRBV6-3; J: TRBJ1-1; size: many; D: NA; DNA: TGTGCCAGCAGTTACGGATGGAACACTGAAGCTTTCTTT; CDR3: CASSYGWNTEAFF
V: TRBV18; J: TRBJ2-7; size: NA; D: NA; DNA: TGTGCCAGCTCACCTTCCGCAGGCAACTATGAGCAGTACTTC; CDR3: CASSPSAGNYEQYF
V: TRBV27; J: TRBJ2-7; size: many; D: NA; DNA: TGTGCCAGCAGTGTCTACGAGCAGTACTTC; CDR3: CASSVYEQYF
V: TRBV6-1; J: TRBJ1-5; size: many; D: TRBD1; DNA: TGTGCCTCCGACAGGGAGGGCAATCAGCCCCAGCATTTT; CDR3: CASDREGNQPQHF
V: TRBV6-2/TRBV6-3; J: TRBJ1-1; size: few; D: TRBD1; DNA: TGTGCCAGCAGTTGGGACAGCGACACTGAAGCTTTCTTT; CDR3: CASSWDSDTEAFF
V: TRBV30; J: TRBJ1-5; size: NA; D: NA; DNA: TGTGCCTGGAGTCGAAAGGGACTATGGAATCAGCCCCAGCATTTT; CDR3: CAWSRKGLWNQPQHF
V: TRBV5-1; J: TRBJ1-5; size: many; D: NA; DNA: TGCGCCAGCAGGGGGGACACGAGCACGAATCAGCCCCAGCATTTT; CDR3: CASRGDTSTNQPQHF
V: TRBV30; J: TRBJ2-2; size: few; D: NA; DNA: TGTGCCTGGACGAGGGTGGAACTCTCCGGGGAGCTGTTTTTT; CDR3: CAWTRVELSGELFF
V: TRBV10-3; J: TRBJ2-7; size: few; D: TRBD1; DNA: TGTGCCATCGGACAGGGAGGCTACGAGCAGTACTTC; CDR3: CAIGQGGYEQYF
V: TRBV28; J: TRBJ2-7; size: many; D: TRBD2; DNA: TGTGCCAGCAGCACGTCGGCGGGAGGAGGGGTCTACGAGCAGTACTTC; CDR3: CASSTSAGGGVYEQYF
V: TRBV30; J: TRBJ1-1; size: NA; D: NA; DNA: TGTGCCTGGAGTGTTCGGGACACTGAAGCTTTCTTT; CDR3: CAWSVRDTEAFF
V: TRBV7-9; J: TRBJ2-7; size: NA; D: TRBD1; DNA: TGTGCCAGCAGTGGACAGGGTACGGTCACCTACGAGCAGTACTTC; CDR3: CASSGQGTVTYEQYF
V: TRBV7-8; J: TRBJ2-5; size: NA; D: NA; DNA: TGTGCCAGCAGCTTAATCTTGGAGACCCAGTACTTC; CDR3: CASSLILETQYF
V: TRBV10-3; J: TRBJ2-7; size: many; D: NA; DNA: TGTGCCATCAGGGACCCCGGTGGCAGCGGCTCCTACGAGCAGTACTTC; CDR3: CAIRDPGGSGSYEQYF